These 26 T cell receptor beta chains originate from one sample sequenced in a study of blood T cell repertoires in COVID-19. TCRdb's table, derived via immunoSEQ multiplex PCR, lists solely in-frame clones and lacks some. The profile shows about 140,000 clones, 60% to 85% of them singletons. The sample was peripheral blood. The receptor set was obtained from a woman over 75 with active or convalescent COVID-19.

The gene calls are TRBV12-3 or TRBV12-4 and TRBJ2-3, with D tentatively TRBD1 (6 bases). This CDR3 comprises 13 residues. V lost 4 bases, J lost 6 bases, and 11 bases lay in between. CDR3 in amino acids: CASSSRGPDTQYF. As DNA, the CDR3 is TGTGCCAGCAGTTCCAGGGGTCCGGATACGCAGTATTTT.

This clone was counted ten times or more. The chain joins TRBV5-8 to TRBJ2-7; D remains ambiguous. CDR1 is SGHTS and CDR2 is YDEGEE in the germline V gene. This CDR3 region has 10 residues. V dropped 6 bases and J dropped 4 bases, with 5 bases sitting between them. In DNA, the CDR3 is TGTGCCAGCACAGGTTACGAGCAGTACTTC. The encoded protein is CASTGYEQYF.

This rearrangement joins TRBV5-1 to TRBJ1-2; TRBD1 matches at 11 bases. Germline V lookup: CDR1 SGHRS, CDR2 YFSETQ. This CDR3 has 16 amino acids. V was pared by 0 bases and J by 6 bases, with 7 bases of the junction left unmatched. CDR3 amino acids: CASSLDGQGARNGYTF. The CDR3 DNA reads TGCGCCAGCAGCTTGGATGGACAGGGGGCTCGTAATGGCTACACCTTC.

This clone was seen more than once but under ten times. The chain couples TRBV2 to TRBJ2-3; 9 nucleotides align to TRBD1. The germline V gene encodes CDR1 SNHLY and CDR2 FYNNEI. The V and J ends lost 6 bases and 6 bases, in that order; junction bases with no gene match: 10. The CDR3 extends over 15 amino acids. This CDR3 reads CASSTSGTGSDTQYF. CDR3 sequence (DNA): TGTGCCAGCAGCACCTCCGGGACAGGGTCCGATACGCAGTATTTT.

The V gene is TRBV27, the J gene TRBJ1-5; 8 nucleotides align to TRBD1. Germline assignment: CDR1 MNHEY and CDR2 SMNVEV (reference sequence). The junction had 10 bases not matched to a gene; V was cut back by 5 bases and J by 4 bases. The CDR3 has 16 residues. For the CDR3, the DNA is TGTGCCAGCAGTCCAACGACAGGGGTGATGAATCAGCCCCAGCATTTT. This sequence encodes CASSPTTGVMNQPQHF.

V usage is TRBV27 and J usage is TRBJ2-1, with 7 bases that match TRBD1. The CDR3 consists of 16 residues. Germline CDR1 MNHEY, CDR2 SMNVEV (reference sequence). The junction had 11 bases not matched to a gene; V was cut back by 6 bases and J by 3 bases. DNA for the CDR3: TGTGCCAGCAGAGCACGAGGGGGCCCCATCTACAATGAGCAGTTCTTC. Translating gives CASRARGGPIYNEQFF.

The chain couples TRBV5-6 to TRBJ1-1; D might be TRBD1 (5 bases). V was pared by 2 bases and J by 0 bases, with 11 bases between. Per the germline V gene, CDR1 is SGHDT and CDR2 is YYEEEE. The CDR3 contains 15 residues. The CDR3 region has the DNA TGTGCCAGCAGCTTCCTGGGGCAGCTGAACACTGAAGCTTTCTTT. Its translation is CASSFLGQLNTEAFF. The full variable domain, with the rest looked up from reference TRBV5-6 and TRBJ1-1, is DAGVTQSPTHLIKTRGQQVTLRCSPKSGHDTVSWYQQALGQGPQFIFQYYEEEERQRGNFPDRFSGHQFPNYSSELNVNALLLGDSALYLCASSFLGQLNTEAFFGQGTRLTVV.

The chain is built from TRBV10-3 and TRBJ2-1; 10 bases are shared with TRBD2. Germline lookup yields CDR1 ENHRY and CDR2 SYGVKD. The CDR3 is made up of 14 amino acids. After removal of 10 bases from V and 5 bases from J, the junction contained 8 bases not matched to a gene. The CDR3 region is CATERGGTDNEQFF. The CDR3 DNA reads as TGTGCCACCGAGCGGGGGGGAACCGACAATGAGCAGTTCTTC.

The chain combines TRBV7-2 with TRBJ2-3; 7 nucleotides agree with TRBD2. Losses at the gene ends were 5 bases for V and 1 base for J; bases not matched to a gene: 6. Germline CDR1 SGHTA, CDR2 FQGNSA. The CDR3 covers 15 residues. Here the CDR3 DNA reads TGTGCCAGCAGCCCGGGGAGGGGAGGCACAGATACGCAGTATTTT. This codes for CASSPGRGGTDTQYF.

This clone has just a few counts. The rearrangement links TRBV2 to TRBJ1-1; 10 nucleotides agree with TRBD1. V lost 6 bases to trimming and J lost 0 bases; unmatched junction nucleotides: 10. The germline gives CDR1 SNHLY, CDR2 FYNNEI. This CDR3 spans 17 amino acids. The CDR3 region is CASRQIGTGVMNTEAFF. The CDR3 coding sequence is TGTGCCAGCAGGCAGATAGGGACAGGGGTAATGAACACTGAAGCTTTCTTT.

The chain is built from TRBV6-5 and TRBJ2-7, with 7 positions matching TRBD1. After removal of 5 bases from V and 3 bases from J, the junction contained 10 bases not matched to a gene. The CDR3 has 15 residues. CDR1 and CDR2 (germline): MNHEY, SVGAGI. CDR3 DNA: TGTGCCAGCAGTACCCCCGGGACAGCAAGCTACGAGCAGTACTTC. Its protein is CASSTPGTASYEQYF.

The genes are TRBV19 and TRBJ1-4; TRBD1 matches 8 bases. With V trimmed by 8 bases and J by 6 bases, 5 bases remained unmatched. Germline V gene data show CDR1 as LNHDA and CDR2 as SQIVND (reference sequence). This CDR3 has 13 residues. CDR3 protein: CASRTGRYEKLFF. The CDR3 DNA reads as TGTGCCAGTCGGACAGGGAGATATGAAAAACTGTTTTTT.

About this clone itself: Other DNA sequences from this sample encode an identical CDR3 as well. V and J are TRBV5-1 and TRBJ1-3; 8 bases are shared with TRBD1. J gave up 4 bases and V 4 bases, and 4 bases lay outside the gene matches. The CDR3 has 14 amino acids. Germline V lookup: CDR1 SGHRS, CDR2 YFSETQ. This CDR3 is CASSLTGAGNTIYF. The DNA for the CDR3 is TGCGCCAGCAGCCTGACAGGGGCCGGAAACACCATATATTTT.

The chain has TRBV7-8 and TRBJ1-1; D call uncertain. Trimming took off 2 bases at V and 8 bases at J, with 12 bases between the two ends. CDR1 SGHVS and CDR2 FQNEAQ come from the germline V gene. The CDR3 runs to 13 residues. The DNA of the CDR3 is TGTGCCAGCAGCTTAATCACAGCCAAAGAAGCTTTCTTT. This sequence encodes CASSLITAKEAFF.

The V gene is TRBV3-1 (or the pseudogene TRBV3-2), the J gene TRBJ2-3; 7 positions match TRBD2. Germline V gene sequence: CDR1 LGHDT, CDR2 YNNKEL (reference sequence). The CDR3 is 16 amino acids. Trimming cost V 0 bases and J 5 bases; bases outside gene matches: 8. The CDR3 DNA is TGTGCCAGCAGCCAAGAGCGGGGGACTTCCGGAGATACGCAGTATTTT. Translating gives CASSQERGTSGDTQYF.

V usage is TRBV2 and J usage is TRBJ2-4; TRBD2 agrees at 9 bases. The germline CDR1 and CDR2 sequences are SNHLY and FYNNEI. V was pared by 8 bases and J by 0 bases, with 5 bases of the junction left unmatched. CDR3 size: 15 residues. The CDR3 DNA is TGTGCCAGCGGGCTAGCGGGGCCAGCCAAAAACATTCAGTACTTC. Protein sequence: CASGLAGPAKNIQYF.

This chain connects TRBV19 to TRBJ1-1; D may be TRBD1 (6 bases). The CDR3 sequence is 14 residues long. Germline lookup yields CDR1 LNHDA and CDR2 SQIVND (reference sequence). With 5 bases removed from V and 6 bases from J, the gap between germline ends came to 16 bases. CDR3 protein: CASSFKTGMAEAFF. Written as DNA, the CDR3 is TGTGCCAGTAGTTTCAAGACAGGAATGGCTGAAGCTTTCTTT.

The chain combines TRBV30 with TRBJ1-6; TRBD1 matches at 10 bases. There are 13 residues in the CDR3. Trimming cost V 5 bases and J 8 bases; bases outside gene matches: 3. The germline V gene has CDR1 GTSNPN and CDR2 SVGIG (reference sequence). As DNA, the CDR3 is TGTGCCTGGCTCGGGACAGGGGATTCACCCCTCCACTTT. It translates to CAWLGTGDSPLHF.

Worth noting for this clone: Other nucleotide sequences in the sample specify the same CDR3. The chain carries TRBV5-1 and TRBJ2-7; perhaps TRBD1 as D (6 bases). This CDR3 is built from 14 residues. Trimming took 4 bases from V and 1 from J, leaving 12 bases between them. Germline loops: CDR1 SGHRS, CDR2 YFSETQ. CDR3 DNA sequence: TGCGCCAGCAGCCTAGGACAGTCTTCCTACGAGCAGTACTTC. This translates into CASSLGQSSYEQYF.

The J gene is TRBJ2-1, the V gene TRBV7-3; TRBD2 matches at 8 bases. V shed 3 bases, J shed 10 bases, and the junction held 5 bases outside the gene matches. The CDR3 is 13 residues long. CDR1 is SGHTA and CDR2 is FQGTGA in the germline V gene. CDR3 residues: CASSFQRGTEQFF. Written as DNA, the CDR3 is TGTGCCAGCAGCTTCCAGCGGGGGACCGAGCAGTTCTTC.

This rearrangement joins TRBV7-2 to TRBJ2-1, with 9 positions matching TRBD2. The CDR3 runs 14 residues. Looked up from germline, CDR1 is SGHTA and CDR2 is FQGNSA. Trimming took 4 bases from V and 10 from J; bases not matched to a gene: 8. The CDR3 region is CASSSRVSGGEQFF. The CDR3 bases are TGTGCCAGCAGCTCCAGAGTTAGCGGGGGCGAGCAGTTCTTC. The full variable domain, its missing parts supplied by reference TRBV7-2 and TRBJ2-1, is GAGVSQSPSNKVTEKGKDVELRCDPISGHTALYWYRQSLGQGLEFLIYFQGNSAPDKSGLPSDRFSAERTGGSVSTLTIQRTQQEDSAVYLCASSSRVSGGEQFFGPGTRLTVL.

The CDR3 region is CASSVQGSGANVLTF. The CDR3 region has the DNA TGTGCCAGTAGTGTACAGGGCTCTGGGGCCAACGTCCTGACTTTC. V gene TRBV19 combines with J gene TRBJ2-6; D perhaps matches TRBD1 (6 bases). Germline V gene sequence: CDR1 LNHDA, CDR2 SQIVND (reference sequence). Trimming stripped 5 bases from V and 0 bases from J, with 8 bases between. The CDR3 covers 15 residues.

The chain is built from TRBV5-5 and TRBJ2-7; D uncertain. Trimming took 6 bases from V and 2 from J, leaving 9 bases between them. This CDR3 has 12 residues. Germline V gene lookup returns CDR1 SGHKS and CDR2 YYEKEE (reference sequence). The CDR3 nucleotides are TGTGCCAGCACGGCGGCAACCTACGAGCAGTACTTC. Translation gives CASTAATYEQYF.

Concerning this clone: This same CDR3 is encoded by further DNA sequences in the sample. The chain employs TRBV18 and TRBJ1-1; 8 bases are a match to TRBD1. Losses at the gene ends were 4 bases for V and 1 base for J; bases not matched to a gene: 2. Per germline, CDR1 KGHSH and CDR2 LQKENI. The CDR3 totals 14 residues. The CDR3 DNA follows: TGTGCCAGCTCACGGGACAGGAAGAACACTGAAGCTTTCTTT. Translation gives CASSRDRKNTEAFF.

The chain is built from TRBV4-3 and TRBJ1-4, with TRBD1 matching over 7 bases. Trimming at V came to 1 base and at J to 4 bases, leaving 3 bases not matched to a gene. CDR1 and CDR2 (germline): LGHNA, YSLEER. This CDR3 has 15 amino acids. The CDR3 DNA reads TGCGCCAGCAGCCAAGGGGACAGTGGTAATGAAAAACTGTTTTTT. Translation gives CASSQGDSGNEKLFF.

The CDR3 sequence: CASSNRLAGVWNEQFF. CDR3 DNA: TGCGCCAGCAGCAACCGACTAGCGGGGGTTTGGAATGAGCAGTTCTTC. The chain links TRBV5-1 to TRBJ2-1; 12 bases line up with TRBD2. The germline V gene encodes CDR1 SGHRS and CDR2 YFSETQ. V dropped 4 bases and J dropped 7; count of bases not matched to a gene: 9. This CDR3 comprises 16 residues.